These 32 T cell receptor beta chains were sequenced from one sample in a study of cytomegalovirus exposure and HLA in healthy donors. Here immunoSEQ multiplex PCR was the method, and the copy in TCRdb shows in-frame clones only, minus some. The table shows 55,000 to 65,000 clones, with more than 80% occurring only once. Sequences were obtained from PBMCs. The receptors originated from a man between 18 and 35 years old in good health and CMV-seronegative.

The rearrangement joins TRBV28 to TRBJ2-7; D unclear. Trimming pared 5 bases from V and 7 bases from J, leaving 9 bases between. The CDR3 extends over 11 amino acids. Germline-derived CDR1 and CDR2 are MDHEN and SYDVKM. CDR3 residues: CASSRLREQYF. CDR3 bases: TGTGCCAGCAGTAGACTTCGGGAGCAGTACTTC. Together with reference TRBV28 and TRBJ2-7, the CDR3 gives the full variable domain: DVKVTQSSRYLVKRTGEKVFLECVQDMDHENMFWYRQDPGLGLRLIYFSYDVKMKEKGDIPEGYSVSREKKERFSLILESASTNQTSMYLCASSRLREQYFGPGTRLTVT.

V and J are TRBV11-2 and TRBJ2-1, with 7 bases aligning to TRBD1. Germline V gene lookup returns CDR1 SGHAT and CDR2 FQNNGV. The trim removed 5 bases at V and 10 bases at J, leaving 8 bases unmatched. This CDR3 comprises 13 residues. CDR3 DNA sequence: TGTGCCAGCAGCCCATCAACAGGGGACGAGCAGTTCTTC. Protein sequence: CASSPSTGDEQFF.

The rearrangement uses TRBV2 and TRBJ2-3; 8 bases fit TRBD2. The germline V gene has CDR1 SNHLY and CDR2 FYNNEI. The CDR3 loop spans 14 amino acids. The junction had 7 bases not matched to a gene; V was cut back by 6 bases and J by 5 bases. The CDR3 DNA follows: TGTGCCAGCAGGCAGCGGGAGATTATAGATACGCAGTATTTT. Translating it yields CASRQREIIDTQYF.

The V and J genes are TRBV15 and TRBJ2-1, with D tentatively TRBD1 (5 bases). Looked up from germline, CDR1 is LNHNV and CDR2 is YYDKDF (reference sequence). Trimming removed 6 bases from V and 3 bases from J, with 15 bases in between. The CDR3 runs 15 residues. The CDR3 region is CATSAEWGGYNEQFF. The DNA of the CDR3 is TGTGCCACCAGTGCCGAATGGGGCGGCTACAATGAGCAGTTCTTC.

The chain carries TRBV6-6 and TRBJ1-1, with D possibly matching TRBD1 (6 bases). V was clipped by 8 bases and J by 1 base, with 11 bases between them. Germline V gene sequence: CDR1 MNHNY, CDR2 SVGAGI (reference sequence). This CDR3 spans 13 amino acids. CDR3 nucleotide sequence: TGTGCCAGCGCGCCGGGACAGAACACTGAAGCTTTCTTT. Its translation is CASAPGQNTEAFF.

This sequence joins TRBV5-5 and TRBJ2-3, with TRBD2 matching 8 bases. Germline CDR1 reads SGHKS; CDR2 reads YYEKEE (reference sequence). With 4 bases clipped from V and 3 bases from J, the junction kept 7 bases outside the gene matches. The CDR3 consists of 15 residues. The CDR3 DNA is TGTGCCAGCAGCGCGGGACTAGAGCTAACAGATACGCAGTATTTT. This gives the protein CASSAGLELTDTQYF.

This rearrangement joins TRBV25-1 to TRBJ2-5; 7 nucleotides line up with TRBD2. The CDR3 sequence is 17 residues long. CDR1 and CDR2 (germline): MGHDK, SYGVNS. V lost 2 bases and J lost 2; bases outside the gene matches: 11. The DNA for the CDR3 is TGTGCCAGCAGTGAAGAAAGAACTAGCGCCTTACAAGAGACCCAGTACTTC. It is translated as CASSEERTSALQETQYF.

The rearrangement joins TRBV6-1 to TRBJ2-2; D perhaps matches TRBD1 (6 bases). Germline lookup yields CDR1 MNHNS and CDR2 SASEGT. CDR3 length: 13 residues. Trimming shortened V by 7 bases and J by 9 bases, and 15 bases separated the two germline ends. CDR3 protein: CASIRAGVRELFF. CDR3 DNA sequence: TGTGCCAGCATTAGGGCAGGGGTCCGGGAGCTGTTTTTT.

This chain connects TRBV10-1 to TRBJ1-2, with 8 bases identical to TRBD1. This CDR3 region has 13 residues. Trimming removed 9 bases from V and 3 bases from J; junction bases left unmatched: 6. Germline CDR1 reads WNHNN; CDR2 reads SYGVQD (reference sequence). CDR3 nucleotide sequence: TGCGCCAGTTCGGACAGGGTGGACTATGGCTACACCTTC. Protein: CASSDRVDYGYTF.

The V gene is TRBV19, the J gene TRBJ1-5; 9 nucleotides match TRBD1. There are 15 residues in the CDR3. Germline V lookup: CDR1 LNHDA, CDR2 SQIVND (reference sequence). Trimming at V came to 3 bases and at J to 6 bases, leaving 6 bases not matched to a gene. CDR3 loop: CASSIWGQGSQPQHF. The CDR3 DNA follows: TGTGCCAGTAGTATTTGGGGACAGGGCAGTCAGCCCCAGCATTTT.

The chain combines TRBV5-5 with TRBJ2-3, with D possibly being TRBD2 (5 bases). V was shortened by 3 bases and J by 0 bases, with 11 bases between the two germline ends. Germline V CDR1 and CDR2: SGHKS, YYEKEE (reference sequence). The CDR3 is made up of 15 amino acids. The CDR3 sequence is CASSWRTSSTDTQYF. The CDR3 nucleotides read TGTGCCAGCAGCTGGAGGACGAGTAGCACAGATACGCAGTATTTT.

The sample holds a few counts of this clone. V usage is TRBV10-1 and J usage is TRBJ2-7; 10 bases map to TRBD1. CDR1 WNHNN and CDR2 SYGVQD come from the germline V gene (reference sequence). The V segment lost 3 bases and the J segment 2 bases; nucleotides outside the gene matches: 1. The CDR3 runs 14 residues. In DNA, the CDR3 is TGCGCCAGCAGTGATGGGACAGGGGCCTACGAGCAGTACTTC. Its translation: CASSDGTGAYEQYF.

This clone was found once. The chain employs TRBV6-1 and TRBJ2-2; possible D gene TRBD1, 6 bases. CDR3 length: 13 residues. V was cut by 9 bases and J by 3 bases, with 11 bases left in between. In germline, CDR1 is MNHNS, CDR2 SASEGT. The CDR3 loop is CASKTGYTGELFF. The CDR3 DNA sequence: TGTGCCAGTAAGACAGGCTACACCGGGGAGCTGTTTTTT.

The V and J genes are TRBV5-1 and TRBJ2-7; 9 bases line up with TRBD2. This CDR3 region has 18 residues. V was pared by 3 bases and J by 5 bases, with 18 bases of the junction left unmatched. Per the germline V gene, CDR1 is SGHRS and CDR2 is YFSETQ. The CDR3 loop is CASSSGGVAAGGPHEQYF. The CDR3 DNA sequence: TGCGCCAGCAGCTCCGGGGGGGTTGCGGCGGGAGGGCCCCACGAGCAGTACTTC.

The V gene is TRBV7-2, the J gene TRBJ2-1; 14 nucleotides align to TRBD2. Germline loops: CDR1 SGHTA, CDR2 FQGNSA. V lost 1 base to trimming and J lost 8 bases; unmatched junction nucleotides: 1. The CDR3 consists of 15 residues. CDR3 sequence (DNA): TGTGCCAGCAGCTTAGGACTAGCGGGAGGGCATGAGCAGTTCTTC. This codes for CASSLGLAGGHEQFF.

The chain carries TRBV2 and TRBJ1-1, with TRBD1 matching over 7 bases. Unmatched junction bases numbered 12, after V lost 4 bases and J lost 4 bases. The CDR3 consists of 16 residues. From germline, CDR1 is SNHLY and CDR2 FYNNEI. The CDR3 DNA is TGTGCCAGCAGTGGTGACAGGGTCGGAGTTGGCACTGAAGCTTTCTTT. It codes for CASSGDRVGVGTEAFF.

Comment on this clone: This CDR3 is missing its conserved last phenylalanine or tryptophan, likely due to a read error. No DNA is shown, since the ends of the CDR3 on it are uncertain; the CDR3 is the one TCRdb lists. V is TRBV1 and J is TRBJ2-7; the table names TRBD2, a call not compared with the DNA. TRBV1 is a pseudogene segment. The CDR3 is 14 amino acids in total, end residues counted. This chain's CDR3 is CTSSQDLAGGYRSI.

The V gene is TRBV10-1, the J gene TRBJ2-1, with 12 nucleotides matching TRBD2. The CDR3 is 16 amino acids. V shed 3 bases and J 7 bases; nucleotides not matched to a gene: 7. Germline-derived CDR1 and CDR2 are WNHNN and SYGVQD (reference sequence). The CDR3 DNA follows: TGCGCCAGCAGTGAATTCCTGGGACTAGCGGGTAATGAGCAGTTCTTC. It encodes CASSEFLGLAGNEQFF.

V and J are TRBV5-6 and TRBJ2-2, with a possible D match to TRBD1 (6 bases). Trimming took 0 bases from V and 2 from J, leaving 8 bases between them. The CDR3 loop spans 15 amino acids. Germline assignment: CDR1 SGHDT and CDR2 YYEEEE. The CDR3 bases are TGTGCCAGCAGCTTGGTCGGGACAAACACCGGGGAGCTGTTTTTT. Translation: CASSLVGTNTGELFF.

V is TRBV7-6 and J is TRBJ2-1, with 16 bases lining up with TRBD2. Unmatched junction bases numbered 19, after V lost 4 bases and J lost 10 bases. CDR1 is SGHVS and CDR2 is FNYEAQ in the germline V gene. The CDR3 is made up of 20 amino acids. The chain's CDR3 is CASSSLSGTSGRAGYGEQFF. CDR3 coding DNA: TGTGCCAGCAGCTCCCTGTCCGGGACTAGCGGGAGGGCTGGATACGGAGAGCAGTTCTTC.

The chain is built from TRBV10-3 and TRBJ2-1; 7 bases line up with TRBD1. Germline V gene data show CDR1 as ENHRY and CDR2 as SYGVKD. CDR3 length: 13 residues. The ends lost 3 bases at V and 4 bases at J; junction bases unmatched: 0. The CDR3: CAISDRGYNEQFF. CDR3 sequence (DNA): TGTGCCATCAGTGACAGGGGGTACAATGAGCAGTTCTTC.

This chain links TRBV29-1 with TRBJ1-3; 8 bases align to TRBD1. The CDR3 runs 14 residues. Germline V lookup: CDR1 SQVTM, CDR2 ANQGSEA. J lost 2 bases, V lost 4 bases, and 4 bases had no gene match. CDR3 protein: CSVVKTGAGNTIYF. In nucleotides, the CDR3 is TGCAGCGTTGTCAAGACAGGGGCTGGAAACACCATATATTTT.

V and J are TRBV9 and TRBJ2-5; 8 bases fit TRBD2. The V gene end was trimmed by 3 bases and the J gene end by 5 bases; junction bases not matched to a gene: 12. CDR3 length equals 16 residues. Looked up from germline, CDR1 is SGDLS and CDR2 is YYNGEE. The CDR3 nucleotides are TGTGCCAGCAGCGCCCTAGCGGGTGATACCCGGGAGACCCAGTACTTC. Protein: CASSALAGDTRETQYF.

The chain is built from TRBV6-1 and TRBJ2-7; 7 bases match TRBD1. The germline V gene has CDR1 MNHNS and CDR2 SASEGT. This CDR3 is built from 15 residues. Trimming removed 8 bases from V and 7 bases from J; junction bases left unmatched: 17. CDR3 DNA: TGTGCCAGCTCCCCGGGACAGCCTATCAGTCGTGAGCAGTACTTC. As protein: CASSPGQPISREQYF.

The rearrangement joins TRBV6-1 to TRBJ2-7; a weak D match, TRBD2 (6 bases). Trimming removed 5 bases at V and 0 bases at J, with 11 bases between. CDR1 is MNHNS and CDR2 is SASEGT in the germline V gene. This CDR3 spans 14 amino acids. The CDR3 reads CASSPGGTSYEQYF. CDR3 bases: TGTGCCAGCAGTCCCGGGGGTACCTCCTACGAGCAGTACTTC.

The rearrangement links TRBV29-1 to TRBJ1-2; D is perhaps TRBD1 (5 bases). Between the trimmed V and J ends, which lost 0 bases and 4 bases, there was a span of 24 bases. The V gene's germline CDR1 is SQVTM and CDR2 ANQGSEA. The CDR3 sequence is 18 residues long. The CDR3 DNA follows: TGCAGCGTTGAAGAAGGGTATCAAGGCCGGGGGGTGATCTATGGCTACACCTTC. Its translation is CSVEEGYQGRGVIYGYTF.

In DNA, the CDR3 is TGTGCCAGCAGTAAACAGGGCAGTGGCTACACCTTC. Translated: CASSKQGSGYTF. V gene TRBV28 combines with J gene TRBJ1-2, with D maybe TRBD1 (6 bases). The V end was cut by 5 bases, the J end by 7 bases, with 11 bases between. The CDR3 contains 12 residues. Germline loops: CDR1 MDHEN, CDR2 SYDVKM.

The chain couples TRBV28 to TRBJ2-1, with 11 positions matching TRBD2. The CDR3 has 15 amino acids. Looked up from germline, CDR1 is MDHEN and CDR2 is SYDVKM. After removal of 2 bases from V and 15 bases from J, the junction contained 12 bases not matched to a gene. CDR3 DNA: TGTGCCAGCAGTTTACTTAGCGGGAGGGCCGCATTTGGGTTCTTC. Translation gives CASSLLSGRAAFGFF.

The V gene is TRBV18, the J gene TRBJ1-4, with 8 bases lining up with TRBD1. The V and J ends lost 1 base and 7 bases, in that order; junction bases with no gene match: 5. The CDR3 spans 15 residues. Germline CDR1 is KGHSH and CDR2 is LQKENI. CDR3 sequence reads: CASSPLRGQGEKLFF. DNA for the CDR3: TGTGCCAGCTCACCACTCAGGGGGCAAGGTGAAAAACTGTTTTTT.

This chain uses TRBV6-1 with TRBJ1-4; D possibly corresponds to TRBD1 (5 bases). The V and J ends lost 6 bases and 5 bases respectively, with 16 bases between them. Germline V gives CDR1 MNHNS, CDR2 SASEGT. CDR3 length: 15 amino acids. CDR3: CASSPTGGGNEKLFF. The CDR3 region has the DNA TGTGCCAGCAGCCCTACGGGGGGAGGGAATGAAAAACTGTTTTTT.

The chain carries TRBV2 and TRBJ2-1; 9 nucleotides match TRBD2. CDR3 length: 16 residues. CDR1 is SNHLY, CDR2 FYNNEI, per germline. V shed 5 bases and J 7 bases; nucleotides not matched to a gene: 12. CDR3 bases: TGTGCCAGCAGTATCCTAGCGGGATCGTCTGGGAATGAGCAGTTCTTC. Translation: CASSILAGSSGNEQFF.

This clone was counted only a few times. The chain employs TRBV2 and TRBJ2-7; TRBD1 aligns across 8 bases. This CDR3 has 17 amino acids. Germline V lookup: CDR1 SNHLY, CDR2 FYNNEI. J was trimmed by 1 base and V by 6 bases; bases with no gene match: 14. CDR3 coding DNA: TGTGCCAGCAGCTACACCCCGGGACAGGTCCCTTCCTACGAGCAGTACTTC. It is translated as CASSYTPGQVPSYEQYF.